This passage covers 17 T cell receptor beta chains from one sample sequenced in a study of TIL therapy for anti-PD-1-resistant metastatic lung cancer. The libraries were made with immunoSEQ v3. TCRdb's copy holds only in-frame clones and misses some; the assay was immunoSEQ multiplex PCR. This table has tens of thousands of clones, around 64% appearing once. Indicated time point: pre-treatment sample, taken before nivolumab and TIL therapy. Most excised metastases sampled were pleural nodules or supraclavicular lymph nodes. Here the sequenced sample was tumor tissue, taken at baseline. The receptors were sampled from a person between 30 and 79 years old with non-small cell lung cancer.

V gene TRBV5-5 combines with J gene TRBJ2-7; 10 bases fit TRBD2. The CDR3 is 13 amino acids. With 4 bases clipped from V and 9 bases from J, the junction kept 7 bases outside the gene matches. Germline V gene data show CDR1 as SGHKS and CDR2 as YYEKEE (reference sequence). Here the CDR3 reads CASSLAGEFVQYF. CDR3 sequence (DNA): TGTGCCAGCAGCCTAGCGGGAGAGTTCGTGCAGTACTTC. The full variable domain, completed using reference TRBV5-5 and TRBJ2-7, is DAGVTQSPTHLIKTRGQQVTLRCSPISGHKSVSWYQQVLGQGPQFIFQYYEKEERGRGNFPDRFSARQFPNYSSELNVNALLLGDSALYLCASSLAGEFVQYFGPGTRLTVT.

This rearrangement joins TRBV30 to TRBJ1-2; TRBD1 matches at 9 bases. Trimming cost V 0 bases and J 0 bases; bases outside gene matches: 5. The CDR3 contains 16 residues. Germline V gene lookup returns CDR1 GTSNPN and CDR2 SVGIG (reference sequence). For the CDR3, the DNA is TGTGCCTGGAGTGTTGGACAGGGGCCAGCTAACTATGGCTACACCTTC. It translates to CAWSVGQGPANYGYTF.

This clone appeared a few times. The chain recombines TRBV30 with TRBJ1-2; D ambiguous. V was trimmed by 3 bases and J by 5 bases, leaving 13 bases between them. The CDR3 contains 13 residues. Germline CDR1 reads GTSNPN; CDR2 reads SVGIG (reference sequence). Here the CDR3 reads CAWRPQVSYGYTF. The CDR3 region has the DNA TGTGCCTGGAGGCCACAAGTGAGTTATGGCTACACCTTC.

This clone occurred a few times. The V call is TRBV30, the J call TRBJ2-7; perhaps TRBD1 as D (6 bases). V shed 3 bases and J shed 0 bases, with 12 bases lying between them. The CDR3 spans 14 residues. Germline assignment: CDR1 GTSNPN and CDR2 SVGIG (reference sequence). This CDR3 reads CAWRTGISSYEQYF. The CDR3 nucleotides are TGTGCCTGGAGAACAGGGATCAGCTCCTACGAGCAGTACTTC.

In its sample, this clone was seen a few times. Here the CDR3 reads CASSLTSGSQDTQYF. In DNA form, the CDR3 reads TGTGCCAGCAGCCTGACTAGCGGGAGTCAAGATACGCAGTATTTT. This chain connects TRBV7-9 to TRBJ2-3; 12 bases fit TRBD2. CDR3 length: 15 amino acids. The trim removed 5 bases at V and 5 bases at J, leaving 5 bases unmatched. Germline lookup yields CDR1 SEHNR and CDR2 FQNEAQ (reference sequence). The full variable domain, its missing parts supplied by reference TRBV7-9 and TRBJ2-3, is DTGVSQNPRHKITKRGQNVTFRCDPISEHNRLYWYRQTLGQGPEFLTYFQNEAQLEKSRLLSDRFSAERPKGSFSTLEIQRTEQGDSAMYLCASSLTSGSQDTQYFGPGTRLTVL.

V and J are TRBV6-1 and TRBJ2-1; 8 nucleotides line up with TRBD2. Germline loops: CDR1 MNHNS, CDR2 SASEGT. V shed 5 bases and J 9 bases; nucleotides not matched to a gene: 9. The CDR3 totals 14 residues. The CDR3: CASSSRRLASEQFF. The CDR3 bases are TGTGCCAGCAGTTCCCGTCGACTAGCGAGTGAGCAGTTCTTC.

This chain uses TRBV7-2 with TRBJ2-1; 11 nucleotides line up with TRBD2. The V and J ends lost 3 bases and 10 bases, in that order; junction bases with no gene match: 14. Per the germline V gene, CDR1 is SGHTA and CDR2 is FQGNSA. The CDR3 length is 17 residues. The DNA for the CDR3 is TGTGCCAGCAGCTTTTGGTTTCGACTAGCGGGGATACCAGAGCAGTTCTTC. This encodes CASSFWFRLAGIPEQFF.

The rearrangement joins TRBV28 to TRBJ2-4, with D possibly being TRBD2 (5 bases). CDR3 length: 16 residues. CDR1 is MDHEN, CDR2 SYDVKM, per germline. V was shortened by 1 base and J by 0 bases, with 10 bases between the two germline ends. CDR3 nucleotides: TGTGCCAGCAGTTTATTGAGCGGTCTAGCCAAAAACATTCAGTACTTC. Its translation is CASSLLSGLAKNIQYF.

The chain is built from TRBV5-1 and TRBJ2-1; TRBD1 aligns across 9 bases. The V gene's germline CDR1 is SGHRS and CDR2 YFSETQ. V lost 7 bases, J lost 0 bases, and 8 bases stayed unmatched. The CDR3 length is 16 residues. The CDR3 loop is CASGSTGGSSYNEQFF. The CDR3 bases are TGCGCCAGCGGATCGACAGGGGGGAGCTCCTACAATGAGCAGTTCTTC.

The chain links TRBV30 to TRBJ2-7; 9 bases agree with TRBD1. The CDR3 covers 13 residues. J lost 4 bases, V lost 4 bases, and 5 bases had no gene match. Germline CDR1 and CDR2: GTSNPN and SVGIG (reference sequence). CDR3 bases: TGTGCCTGGAAGGCACAGGGGGCGTACGAGCAGTACTTC. Translating gives CAWKAQGAYEQYF.

The table lists this clone with a few counts. The chain combines TRBV7-8 with TRBJ1-5; D possibly corresponds to TRBD1 (5 bases). V lost 6 bases to trimming and J lost 2 bases, with 11 bases between them. Per germline, CDR1 SGHVS and CDR2 FQNEAQ. The CDR3 sequence is 14 residues long. This chain's CDR3 is CASSRGGGNQPQHF. In nucleotides, the CDR3 is TGTGCCAGCAGTAGGGGAGGCGGCAATCAGCCCCAGCATTTT.

The rearrangement uses TRBV5-1 and TRBJ2-3; either TRBD1 or TRBD2 may supply D (5 bases each). V was cut by 4 bases and J by 11 bases, with 14 bases left in between. CDR1 is SGHRS, CDR2 YFSETQ, per germline. The CDR3 runs 12 residues. Written as DNA, the CDR3 is TGCGCCAGCAGCGTTGAGGGGAACAGGCAGTATTTT. This translates into CASSVEGNRQYF.

This clone was seen a few times. V and J are TRBV27 and TRBJ1-1, with 7 bases lining up with TRBD1. The germline V gene encodes CDR1 MNHEY and CDR2 SMNVEV (reference sequence). The CDR3 has 14 amino acids. V shed 3 bases and J 0 bases; nucleotides not matched to a gene: 1. CDR3 nucleotide sequence: TGTGCCAGCAGTTTTCAGGGGGTGAACACTGAAGCTTTCTTT. It codes for CASSFQGVNTEAFF.

The sample holds one count of this clone. The chain links TRBV14 to TRBJ2-3; 10 bases align to TRBD1. Germline V gene lookup returns CDR1 SGHDN and CDR2 FVKESK. There are 15 residues in the CDR3. V lost 4 bases and J lost 6; bases outside the gene matches: 7. The CDR3 coding sequence is TGTGCCAGCAGCCGCAGGACAGGGGGGTCTGATACGCAGTATTTT. This gives the protein CASSRRTGGSDTQYF.

The chain carries TRBV11-3 and TRBJ2-2, with D possibly matching TRBD1 (6 bases). This CDR3 region has 15 residues. The germline gives CDR1 SGHNT, CDR2 YENEEA. Trimming removed 5 bases from V and 5 bases from J, with 15 bases in between. The DNA for the CDR3 is TGTGCCAGCAGCCTAGGGGGTGGATGGACCGGGGAGCTGTTTTTT. Its protein is CASSLGGGWTGELFF.

V usage is TRBV28 and J usage is TRBJ1-5; no definite D call. The CDR3 contains 14 residues. V dropped 2 bases and J dropped 3 bases, with 8 bases sitting between them. The V gene's germline CDR1 is MDHEN and CDR2 SYDVKM. The CDR3 protein is CASSLLGYNQPQHF. CDR3 DNA sequence: TGTGCCAGCAGTTTACTCGGTTACAATCAGCCCCAGCATTTT.

There are a few counts of this clone. The rearrangement uses TRBV28 and TRBJ1-2; no firm D call. The CDR3 extends over 13 amino acids. V lost 3 bases to trimming and J lost 8 bases, with 13 bases between them. Germline CDR1 MDHEN, CDR2 SYDVKM. The CDR3 sequence is CASSFESAEGYTF. The CDR3 nucleotides are TGTGCCAGCAGTTTTGAATCAGCGGAGGGCTACACCTTC.